This TCR beta chain was sequenced for a study of HIV-infected patients and healthy controls. cDNA was made from 500 ng RNA using alpha and beta constant primers. Separate chain-specific third strand synthesis with multiplexing indices produced the alpha and beta libraries. MiXCR, run by TCRdb on the 5' RACE reads, gives a single entry per CDR3 protein. Found here are some 4,800 distinct CDR3 sequences, 5.5% of them singletons; the top ten hold around 34%. By share of the sample, this clonotype is medium-sized. The antigen is unknown. Roughly three months, about 14 weeks, into antiretroviral therapy, follow-up blood was collected. Whole blood was used without fractionation, so all unsorted peripheral T cells were included. The study, taken as a whole, reports: HIV+ repertoires were severely depleted of MAIT alpha-chain CDR3s, unlike healthy controls. The authors saw processing only sixteen HIV-infected individuals as a major limitation on generality.

The CDR3 has 15 residues. CDR1 is SGDLS, CDR2 YYNGEE, per germline. Germline trimming cut 4 bases from V and 2 bases from J; bases unmatched to any gene: 6. The chain combines TRBV9 with TRBJ2-7; 10 nucleotides line up with TRBD1. The sequencing used blood, collected during antiretroviral therapy. This TCR derives from an adult with HIV infection. The CDR3 protein is CASSYGQGETYEQYF. The CDR3 DNA is TGTGCCAGCAGCTACGGACAGGGGGAAACCTACGAGCAGTACTTC.